A single sample is the source of the 25 T cell receptor beta chains below, sequenced in a study of cytomegalovirus exposure and HLA in healthy donors. Clones were read by immunoSEQ multiplex PCR, and TCRdb kept only the in-frame ones, dropping some. The sample has roughly 120,000 clones; 70% to 90% are singletons. Sample: PBMCs. Every receptor here comes from a young woman in good health and CMV-seronegative.

The chain has TRBV7-9 and TRBJ2-1; 9 bases fit TRBD2. The CDR3 has 15 amino acids. In germline, CDR1 is SEHNR, CDR2 FQNEAQ (reference sequence). With V trimmed by 5 bases and J by 9 bases, 11 bases remained unmatched. CDR3 DNA sequence: TGTGCCAGCAGCCCCAGCGGGGGGTCCTCGGGTGAGCAGTTCTTC. Translated: CASSPSGGSSGEQFF.

V and J are TRBV7-2 and TRBJ1-3; 7 bases match TRBD1. V gave up 5 bases and J gave up 7 bases; unmatched junction bases: 8. Germline-derived CDR1 and CDR2 are SGHTA and FQGNSA. The CDR3 totals 14 residues. In DNA, the CDR3 is TGTGCCAGCAGCATTACAGGGGTTATCAACACCATATATTTT. This encodes CASSITGVINTIYF.

The table lists this clone with a count of one. The rearrangement links TRBV5-1 to TRBJ1-1, with 7 bases lining up with TRBD1. With V trimmed by 4 bases and J by 0 bases, 6 bases remained unmatched. Germline CDR1 reads SGHRS; CDR2 reads YFSETQ. The CDR3 has 15 residues. The CDR3 is CASSEQGWMNTEAFF. The CDR3, as DNA: TGCGCCAGCAGCGAACAGGGGTGGATGAACACTGAAGCTTTCTTT.

The gene calls are TRBV19 and TRBJ2-3, with 7 bases aligning to TRBD1. CDR3 size: 14 residues. Germline V lookup: CDR1 LNHDA, CDR2 SQIVND (reference sequence). V was pared by 9 bases and J by 2 bases, with 8 bases of the junction left unmatched. The CDR3 is CASSLGQLTDTQYF. Here the CDR3 DNA reads TGTGCCAGCTCTTTGGGACAGCTCACAGATACGCAGTATTTT.

Only one count was recorded for this clone. V and J are TRBV7-3 and TRBJ2-5; TRBD1 aligns across 7 bases. Germline V gene lookup returns CDR1 SGHTA and CDR2 FQGTGA. Trimming took 5 bases from V and 5 from J; bases not matched to a gene: 5. The CDR3 covers 13 residues. DNA of the CDR3: TGTGCCAGCAGCCGGGGACAGAGGGAGACCCAGTACTTC. Protein product: CASSRGQRETQYF.

V usage is TRBV15 and J usage is TRBJ2-3; maybe TRBD1 (6 bases). CDR1 is LNHNV, CDR2 YYDKDF, per germline (reference sequence). V dropped 3 bases and J dropped 5 bases, with 15 bases sitting between them. The CDR3 spans 15 residues. The DNA of the CDR3 is TGTGCCACCAGCAGCCCGACAGGATCAAGAGATACGCAGTATTTT. It yields the protein CATSSPTGSRDTQYF. The full variable domain, with the rest looked up from reference TRBV15 and TRBJ2-3, is DAMVIQNPRYQVTQFGKPVTLSCSQTLNHNVMYWYQQKSSQAPKLLFHYYDKDFNNEADTPDNFQSRRPNTSFCFLDIRSPGLGDTAMYLCATSSPTGSRDTQYFGPGTRLTVL.

This clone appeared once. The genes are TRBV7-9 and TRBJ2-3, with D perhaps matching TRBD2 (6 bases). V was trimmed by 5 bases and J by 4 bases, leaving 16 bases between them. CDR3 size: 15 residues. Germline values: CDR1 SEHNR, CDR2 FQNEAQ (reference sequence). The CDR3 DNA is TGTGCCAGCAGCCCGGGCGGGGCGACGGCAGATACGCAGTATTTT. The encoded protein is CASSPGGATADTQYF.

The rearrangement links TRBV9 to TRBJ2-7; 11 nucleotides match TRBD2. V shed 4 bases and J 0 bases; nucleotides not matched to a gene: 9. The CDR3 runs 17 residues. CDR1 is SGDLS and CDR2 is YYNGEE in the germline V gene. The CDR3 loop reads CASSLGTSGAFSYEQYF. Here the CDR3 DNA reads TGTGCCAGCAGCCTCGGGACTAGCGGCGCCTTCTCCTACGAGCAGTACTTC.

The V gene is TRBV5-8, the J gene TRBJ2-7; D is undetermined. Germline V gives CDR1 SGHTS, CDR2 YDEGEE. The CDR3 consists of 13 residues. Trimming left V 0 bases short and J 3 bases short, with 7 bases between. CDR3 region: CASSLGLHYEQYF. CDR3 coding DNA: TGTGCCAGCAGCTTGGGACTGCACTACGAGCAGTACTTC.

The chain uses TRBV28 and TRBJ1-5; 7 bases map to TRBD1. Germline V CDR1 and CDR2: MDHEN, SYDVKM. The trim removed 1 base at V and 7 bases at J, leaving 7 bases unmatched. The CDR3 spans 15 residues. Written as DNA, the CDR3 is TGTGCCAGCAGTTTATTGGAGGGGGCGAGGCAGCCCCAGCATTTT. This encodes CASSLLEGARQPQHF.

The rearrangement links TRBV6-6 to TRBJ2-1; 12 bases line up with TRBD2. After removal of 0 bases from V and 6 bases from J, the junction contained 3 bases not matched to a gene. This CDR3 spans 16 amino acids. Germline assignment: CDR1 MNHNY and CDR2 SVGAGI (reference sequence). The CDR3 bases are TGTGCCAGCAGTTACTCGCTAGCGGGGGGGCCCAATGAGCAGTTCTTC. Protein: CASSYSLAGGPNEQFF.

The rearrangement joins TRBV5-1 to TRBJ2-3, with 10 bases lining up with TRBD2. The CDR3 has 17 residues. V lost 3 bases to trimming and J lost 2 bases; unmatched junction nucleotides: 9. Germline V gene data show CDR1 as SGHRS and CDR2 as YFSETQ. The DNA for the CDR3 is TGCGCCAGCAGCTACCCTAGCGGGGGCGTACTCACAGATACGCAGTATTTT. Residues: CASSYPSGGVLTDTQYF.

CDR3 nucleotide sequence: TGTGCCAGCAGCGTGACGGGACAGGGCTCCTACGAGCAGTACTTC. Encoded protein: CASSVTGQGSYEQYF. The V gene is TRBV9, the J gene TRBJ2-7; 9 bases are shared with TRBD1. The junction had 3 bases not matched to a gene; V was cut back by 2 bases and J by 0 bases. In germline, CDR1 is SGDLS, CDR2 YYNGEE. This CDR3 is 15 amino acids long.

The rearrangement links TRBV19 to TRBJ1-3; D unresolved. Germline-derived CDR1 and CDR2 are LNHDA and SQIVND (reference sequence). V was clipped by 9 bases and J by 4 bases, with 28 bases between them. The CDR3 extends over 18 amino acids. CDR3 region: CASSTYSLWERRGNTIYF. The DNA for the CDR3 is TGTGCCAGCTCAACCTACAGTCTCTGGGAGAGAAGGGGAAACACCATATATTTT.

A few counts support this clone. The chain recombines TRBV5-1 with TRBJ1-2; D is ambiguous. Trimming removed 0 bases at V and 4 bases at J, with 10 bases between. CDR1 SGHRS and CDR2 YFSETQ come from the germline V gene. The CDR3 loop spans 14 amino acids. In nucleotides, the CDR3 is TGCGCCAGCAGCTTGGATTCGGAGGGCTATGGCTACACCTTC. This sequence encodes CASSLDSEGYGYTF.

This sequence joins TRBV19 and TRBJ2-1, with 7 bases identical to TRBD1. Losses at the gene ends were 9 bases for V and 6 bases for J; bases not matched to a gene: 20. CDR1 and CDR2 (germline): LNHDA, SQIVND (reference sequence). This CDR3 has 17 residues. The CDR3: CARVPTLDREGRNEQFF. CDR3 in DNA: TGTGCCAGGGTCCCAACCCTAGACAGGGAAGGGCGCAATGAGCAGTTCTTC.

V and J are TRBV11-3 and TRBJ2-5; D possibly corresponds to TRBD2 (5 bases). The germline CDR1 and CDR2 sequences are SGHNT and YENEEA. Trimming shortened V by 5 bases and J by 2 bases, and 24 bases separated the two germline ends. The CDR3 runs to 18 residues. Here the CDR3 reads CASSPILGGLPGQETQYF. The CDR3, as DNA: TGTGCCAGCAGCCCAATTCTCGGTGGATTACCGGGACAAGAGACCCAGTACTTC.

The rearrangement links TRBV5-1 to TRBJ1-5, with D possibly TRBD1 on 5 matching bases. Trimming cost V 0 bases and J 13 bases, with 11 bases left between them. CDR3 length: 12 amino acids. Germline lookup yields CDR1 SGHRS and CDR2 YFSETQ. For the CDR3, the DNA is TGCGCCAGCAGCTTGGACGGGGGGGAACAGCATTTT. It codes for CASSLDGGEQHF.

The V gene is TRBV6-4, the J gene TRBJ1-2; 9 bases are a match to TRBD1. Unmatched junction bases numbered 21, after V lost 10 bases and J lost 3 bases. This CDR3 comprises 18 residues. The germline CDR1 and CDR2 sequences are MRHNA and SNTAGT. The CDR3 loop is CANTQTGGQGRWDYGYTF. The CDR3 DNA is TGTGCCAACACCCAAACCGGGGGACAGGGACGGTGGGACTATGGCTACACCTTC.

V and J are TRBV4-1 and TRBJ1-1; 7 bases agree with TRBD1. V was pared by 6 bases and J by 12 bases, with 10 bases of the junction left unmatched. The CDR3 is 12 amino acids. Germline V CDR1 and CDR2: MGHRA, YSYEKL. In DNA, the CDR3 is TGCGCCAGCAGACCAATACAGGGGAGGTCTTTCTTT. This gives the protein CASRPIQGRSFF.

V is TRBV5-1 and J is TRBJ2-1; unclear D gene. This CDR3 has 17 residues. V was cut by 0 bases and J by 0 bases, with 13 bases left in between. Germline CDR1 reads SGHRS; CDR2 reads YFSETQ. This CDR3 reads CASSLAISRSSYNEQFF. For the CDR3, the DNA is TGCGCCAGCAGCTTGGCCATCTCGCGGAGCTCCTACAATGAGCAGTTCTTC.

This chain uses TRBV23-1 with TRBJ1-1; D might be TRBD1 (6 bases). TRBV23-1 is assigned to the ORF class and has an uncertain function. V lost 1 base, J lost 1 base, and 13 bases lay in between. The CDR3 has 16 residues. CDR3: CASSQLQGVANTEAFF. Written as DNA, the CDR3 is TGCGCCAGCAGTCAATTACAGGGTGTCGCGAACACTGAAGCTTTCTTT.

The chain has TRBV11-2 and TRBJ2-7; 9 bases line up with TRBD1. Germline trimming cut 5 bases from V and 0 bases from J; bases unmatched to any gene: 8. CDR1 is SGHAT, CDR2 FQNNGV, per germline. This CDR3 contains 16 residues. The CDR3, as DNA: TGTGCCAGCAGCCACTACAGGGGGCCTAGCTCCTACGAGCAGTACTTC. Its translation: CASSHYRGPSSYEQYF. The full variable domain, rest sourced from reference TRBV11-2 and TRBJ2-7, is EAGVAQSPRYKIIEKRQSVAFWCNPISGHATLYWYQQILGQGPKLLIQFQNNGVVDDSQLPKDRFSAERLKGVDSTLKIQPAKLEDSAVYLCASSHYRGPSSYEQYFGPGTRLTVT.

The chain combines TRBV7-9 with TRBJ2-7; D is possibly TRBD1 (5 bases). Germline V CDR1 and CDR2: SEHNR, FQNEAQ (reference sequence). The CDR3 has 16 amino acids. Trimming left V 4 bases short and J 4 bases short, with 20 bases between. The CDR3 DNA sequence: TGTGCCAGCAGCTCAAAATCGACAGCTGGGGTATACGAGCAGTACTTC. Residues: CASSSKSTAGVYEQYF.

The rearrangement uses TRBV4-2 and TRBJ2-3, with TRBD2 matching 10 bases. CDR1 and CDR2 (germline): LGHNA, YNFKEQ. With 4 bases clipped from V and 1 base from J, the junction kept 17 bases outside the gene matches. CDR3 length equals 20 residues. CDR3 in DNA: TGTGCCAGCAGCCCGGGAGGGACTAGCGCCCTATTGTCGGGCACAGATACGCAGTATTTT. It translates to CASSPGGTSALLSGTDTQYF.